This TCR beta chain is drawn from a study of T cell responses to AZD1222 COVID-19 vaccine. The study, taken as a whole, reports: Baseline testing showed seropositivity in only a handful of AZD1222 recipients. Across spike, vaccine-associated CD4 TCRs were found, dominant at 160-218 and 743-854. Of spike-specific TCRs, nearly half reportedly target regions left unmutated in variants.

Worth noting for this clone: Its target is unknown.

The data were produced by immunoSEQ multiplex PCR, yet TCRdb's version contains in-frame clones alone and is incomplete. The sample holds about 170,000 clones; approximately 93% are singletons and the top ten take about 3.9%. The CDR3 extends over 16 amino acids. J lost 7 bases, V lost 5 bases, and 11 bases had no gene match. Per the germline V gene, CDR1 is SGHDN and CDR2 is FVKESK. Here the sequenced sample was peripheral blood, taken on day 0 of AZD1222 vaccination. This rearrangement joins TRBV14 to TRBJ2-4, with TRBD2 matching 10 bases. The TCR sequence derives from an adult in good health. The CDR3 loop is CASSFSGRAYRNIQYF. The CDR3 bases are TGTGCCAGCAGCTTCAGCGGGAGGGCCTATCGCAACATTCAGTACTTC.